The 15 T cell receptor beta chains given below trace back to one sample, sequenced in a study of T cells in Graves' hyperthyroidism and ophthalmopathy. Template material for amplifying TCR beta CDR3 regions consisted of RNA transcripts. Primed by the HTBI set, a first-round RT-PCR was run on the TCR CDR3. Using its own MiXCR run on the multiplex PCR reads, TCRdb lists one record per CDR3 protein. The sample has about 380,000 distinct CDR3 sequences, about 18% seen once. The sample comprised blood. Source of these receptors: a man younger than 35 with Graves' ophthalmopathy.

The table lists this clonotype with many counts. This sequence joins TRBV12-3 or TRBV12-4 and TRBJ2-7, with D unclear. V was clipped by 5 bases and J by 2 bases, with 10 bases between them. The CDR3 loop spans 13 amino acids. Written as DNA, the CDR3 is TGTGCCAGCAGTGGAGACTGGCCCTACGAGCAGTACTTC. This codes for CASSGDWPYEQYF.

This clonotype was recorded a few times. The chain combines TRBV28 with TRBJ1-2; D remains unclear. Germline V gene lookup returns CDR1 MDHEN and CDR2 SYDVKM. CDR3 size: 17 residues. The V and J ends lost 5 bases and 0 bases respectively, with 19 bases between them. CDR3 sequence: CASSPPDGRWPNYGYTF. The CDR3 region has the DNA TGTGCCAGCAGTCCCCCGGACGGGAGATGGCCTAACTATGGCTACACCTTC.

This clonotype was detected ten times or more. The chain combines TRBV6-5 with TRBJ2-3; weak D call: TRBD2 (5 bases). V dropped 2 bases and J dropped 4 bases, with 13 bases sitting between them. The germline CDR1 and CDR2 sequences are MNHEY and SVGAGI. This CDR3 is built from 15 residues. CDR3 nucleotide sequence: TGTGCCAGCAGTTACCGCCGGGGAAGCGCAGATACGCAGTATTTT. Its translation: CASSYRRGSADTQYF.

This clonotype was picked up a small number of times. The J gene is TRBJ2-6, the V gene TRBV3-1; a possible D gene is TRBD1 (5 bases). The CDR3 sequence is 15 residues long. Germline assignment: CDR1 LGHDT and CDR2 YNNKEL (reference sequence). Trimming removed 1 base from V and 2 bases from J, with 6 bases in between. This CDR3 reads CASSQAGTGANVLTF. CDR3 nucleotide sequence: TGTGCCAGCAGCCAAGCAGGGACTGGGGCCAACGTCCTGACTTTC.

The CDR3: CASSGGGQQINYGYTF. The CDR3 region has the DNA TGTGCCAGCTCAGGGGGGGGACAGCAGATTAACTATGGCTACACCTTC. The chain links TRBV7-9 to TRBJ1-2, with 7 nucleotides matching TRBD1. The CDR3 sequence is 16 residues long. CDR1 and CDR2 (germline): SEHNR, FQNEAQ (reference sequence). V lost 8 bases and J lost 1; bases outside the gene matches: 13.

This clonotype appeared a few times. The chain combines TRBV4-1 with TRBJ2-7; D not resolved. Germline V lookup: CDR1 MGHRA, CDR2 YSYEKL. The CDR3 covers 13 residues. V lost 1 base to trimming and J lost 4 bases, with 8 bases between them. The CDR3 loop reads CASSQVTDYEQYF. The CDR3 nucleotides are TGCGCCAGCAGCCAAGTTACCGATTACGAGCAGTACTTC.

This clonotype was recorded a few times. The rearrangement uses TRBV7-3 and TRBJ2-3; 11 nucleotides line up with TRBD2. This CDR3 is 15 amino acids long. Trimming at V came to 5 bases and at J to 2 bases, leaving 3 bases not matched to a gene. Germline CDR1 and CDR2: SGHTA and FQGTGA. This chain's CDR3 is CASSILAGVTDTQYF. CDR3 coding DNA: TGTGCCAGCAGCATACTAGCGGGGGTCACAGATACGCAGTATTTT.

Ten or more counts support this clonotype. The chain recombines TRBV24-1 with TRBJ2-5, with D hard to call. Germline values: CDR1 KGHDR, CDR2 SFDVKD. V was clipped by 3 bases and J by 0 bases, with 13 bases between them. This CDR3 has 16 residues. The CDR3 bases are TGTGCCACCAGTGATCCGCGCAAGGCTAACCAAGAGACCCAGTACTTC. Encoded protein: CATSDPRKANQETQYF.

This clonotype was picked up a small number of times. This rearrangement joins TRBV4-1 to TRBJ1-6; D call uncertain. CDR1 and CDR2 from the germline V gene are MGHRA and YSYEKL. Trimming pared 0 bases from V and 8 bases from J, leaving 14 bases between. The CDR3 runs to 16 residues. The CDR3 DNA is TGCGCCAGCAGCCAAGACGCCACGAGGATGTATTCACCCCTCCACTTT. Translated: CASSQDATRMYSPLHF.

The table lists this clonotype with many counts. This rearrangement joins TRBV6-2 or TRBV6-3 to TRBJ2-7; no clear D gene. V lost 2 bases to trimming and J lost 3 bases, with 8 bases between them. Germline CDR1 MNHEY, CDR2 SVGEGT. This CDR3 region has 13 residues. The CDR3 sequence: CASSYDGFYEQYF. The CDR3 nucleotides read TGTGCCAGCAGTTACGATGGGTTCTACGAGCAGTACTTC.

This chain uses TRBV20-1 with TRBJ2-5; 7 bases are shared with TRBD1. V trimming: 0 bases; J trimming: 2 bases; junction bases outside the gene matches: 6. Germline V gene lookup returns CDR1 DFQATT and CDR2 SNEGSKA (reference sequence). CDR3 length: 15 residues. The CDR3 coding sequence is TGCAGTGCTAGAGATGGACAGGACTTGCAAGAGACCCAGTACTTC. Translating gives CSARDGQDLQETQYF.

The rearrangement joins TRBV5-6 to TRBJ1-2, with 7 bases aligning to TRBD1. The germline gives CDR1 SGHDT, CDR2 YYEEEE. CDR3 length equals 15 residues. J lost 2 bases, V lost 0 bases, and 4 bases had no gene match. CDR3 residues: CASSLAGQANYGYTF. The DNA of the CDR3 is TGTGCCAGCAGCTTGGCCGGACAGGCCAACTATGGCTACACCTTC.

This clonotype was seen at least ten times. The CDR3 DNA follows: TGTGCCAGCAGCTCAGCGGGACAGGGGATTTTGCTGAACACTGAAGCTTTCTTT. It translates to CASSSAGQGILLNTEAFF. V and J are TRBV7-2 and TRBJ1-1, with 10 bases fitting TRBD1. Per germline, CDR1 SGHTA and CDR2 FQGNSA. The V segment lost 4 bases and the J segment 0 bases; nucleotides outside the gene matches: 11. This CDR3 is built from 18 residues.

This clonotype was observed at least ten times. The chain carries TRBV2 and TRBJ1-1; D uncertain. Germline loops: CDR1 SNHLY, CDR2 FYNNEI. V lost 8 bases, J lost 4 bases, and 14 bases lay in between. CDR3 size: 13 residues. The CDR3, as DNA: TGTGCCAGCTACTATTCTAGGTCCACTGAAGCTTTCTTT. It encodes CASYYSRSTEAFF.

This clonotype was seen at least ten times. V is TRBV12-3 or TRBV12-4 and J is TRBJ1-5; D unclear. CDR3 length equals 14 residues. Between the trimmed V and J ends, which lost 0 bases and 2 bases, there was a span of 5 bases. CDR3 coding DNA: TGTGCCAGCAGTTTAGCCTGGGGCAATCAGCCCCAGCATTTT. Protein: CASSLAWGNQPQHF.